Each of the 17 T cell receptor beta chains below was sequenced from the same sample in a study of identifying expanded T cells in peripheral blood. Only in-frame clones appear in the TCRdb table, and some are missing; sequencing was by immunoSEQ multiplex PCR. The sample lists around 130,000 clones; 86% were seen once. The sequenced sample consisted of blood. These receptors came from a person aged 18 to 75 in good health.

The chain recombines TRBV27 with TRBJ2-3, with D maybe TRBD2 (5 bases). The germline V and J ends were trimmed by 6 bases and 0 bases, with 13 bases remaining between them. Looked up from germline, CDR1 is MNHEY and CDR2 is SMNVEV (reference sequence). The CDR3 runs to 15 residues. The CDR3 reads CASRVATTSTDTQYF. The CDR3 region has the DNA TGTGCCAGCAGAGTAGCGACCACTAGCACAGATACGCAGTATTTT.

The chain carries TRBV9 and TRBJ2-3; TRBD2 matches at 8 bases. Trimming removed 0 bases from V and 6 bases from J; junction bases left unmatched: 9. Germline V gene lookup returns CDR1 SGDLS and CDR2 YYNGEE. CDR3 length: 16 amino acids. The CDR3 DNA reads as TGTGCCAGCAGCGTAGCTGGCGGGGGGCACGGGGATACGCAGTATTTT. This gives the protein CASSVAGGGHGDTQYF.

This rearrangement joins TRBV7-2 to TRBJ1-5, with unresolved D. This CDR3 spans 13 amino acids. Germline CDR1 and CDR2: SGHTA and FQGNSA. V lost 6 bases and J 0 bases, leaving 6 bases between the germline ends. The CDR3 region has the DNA TGTGCCAGCAGTATGAGTAGCAATCAGCCCCAGCATTTT. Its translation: CASSMSSNQPQHF.

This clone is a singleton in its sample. The CDR3 reads CASSGLSSPLHF. The CDR3 DNA is TGTGCCAGCAGCGGACTCAGTTCACCCCTCCACTTT. The rearrangement links TRBV6-6 to TRBJ1-6; D unclear. Deletions cut 6 bases from V and 9 bases from J, with 9 bases between. Germline values: CDR1 MNHNY, CDR2 SVGAGI (reference sequence). This CDR3 region has 12 residues.

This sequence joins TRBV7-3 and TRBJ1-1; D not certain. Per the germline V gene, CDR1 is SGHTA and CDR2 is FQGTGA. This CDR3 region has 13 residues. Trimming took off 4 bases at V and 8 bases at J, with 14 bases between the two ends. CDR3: CASSSLGGAEAFF. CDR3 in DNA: TGTGCCAGCAGCTCCCTAGGAGGCGCAGAAGCTTTCTTT.

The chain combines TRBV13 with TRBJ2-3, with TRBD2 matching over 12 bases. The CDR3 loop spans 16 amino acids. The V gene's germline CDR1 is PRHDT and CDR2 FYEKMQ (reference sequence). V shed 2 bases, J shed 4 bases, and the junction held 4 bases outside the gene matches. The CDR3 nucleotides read TGTGCCAGCAGCTTATCAGCTAGCGGGAGGGCAGATACGCAGTATTTT. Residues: CASSLSASGRADTQYF.

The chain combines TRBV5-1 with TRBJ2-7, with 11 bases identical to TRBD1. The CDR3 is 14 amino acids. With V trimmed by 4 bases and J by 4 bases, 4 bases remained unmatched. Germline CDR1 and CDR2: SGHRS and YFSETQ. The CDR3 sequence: CASSRGTGGYEQYF. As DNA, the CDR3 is TGCGCCAGCAGCAGAGGGACAGGGGGGTACGAGCAGTACTTC.

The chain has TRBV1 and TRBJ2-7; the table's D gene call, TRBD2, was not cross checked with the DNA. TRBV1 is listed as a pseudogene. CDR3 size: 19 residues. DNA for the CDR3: TGCACCAGCAGCCAAGTCACCGCTCGTAGCGGGACTATCCACTACGAGCAGTACTTC. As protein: CTSSQVTARSGTIHYEQYF.

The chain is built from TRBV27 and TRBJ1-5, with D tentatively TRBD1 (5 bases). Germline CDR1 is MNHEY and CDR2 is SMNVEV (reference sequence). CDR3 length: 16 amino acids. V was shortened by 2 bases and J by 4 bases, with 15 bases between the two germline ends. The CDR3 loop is CASSLKGGTSNQPQHF. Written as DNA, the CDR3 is TGTGCCAGCAGTTTAAAGGGCGGGACCTCTAATCAGCCCCAGCATTTT.

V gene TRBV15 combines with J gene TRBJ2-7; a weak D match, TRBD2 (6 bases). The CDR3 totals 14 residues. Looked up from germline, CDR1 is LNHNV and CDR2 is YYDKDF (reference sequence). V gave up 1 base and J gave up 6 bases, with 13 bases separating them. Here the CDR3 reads CATSRVGDLGEQYF. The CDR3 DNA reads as TGTGCCACCAGCAGAGTGGGGGACTTGGGCGAGCAGTACTTC.

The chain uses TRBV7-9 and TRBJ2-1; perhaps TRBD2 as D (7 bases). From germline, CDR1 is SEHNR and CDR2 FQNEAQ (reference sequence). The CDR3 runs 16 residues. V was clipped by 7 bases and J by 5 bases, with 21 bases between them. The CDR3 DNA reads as TGTGCCAGCACCACGCGGGGAGGGGGGAACAACAATGAGCAGTTCTTC. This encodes CASTTRGGGNNNEQFF.

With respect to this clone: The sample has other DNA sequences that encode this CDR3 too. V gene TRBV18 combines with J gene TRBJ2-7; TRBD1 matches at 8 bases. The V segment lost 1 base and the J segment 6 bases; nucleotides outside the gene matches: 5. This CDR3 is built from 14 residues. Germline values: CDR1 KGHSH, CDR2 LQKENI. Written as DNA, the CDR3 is TGTGCCAGCTCACCACGGGGACAGGAGGGCGAGCAGTACTTC. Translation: CASSPRGQEGEQYF.

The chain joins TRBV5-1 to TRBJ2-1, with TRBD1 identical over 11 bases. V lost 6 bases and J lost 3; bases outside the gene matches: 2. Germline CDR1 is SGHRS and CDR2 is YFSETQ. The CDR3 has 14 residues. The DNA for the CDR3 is TGCGCCAGCATGGGACAGGGGGTCTACAATGAGCAGTTCTTC. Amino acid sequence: CASMGQGVYNEQFF. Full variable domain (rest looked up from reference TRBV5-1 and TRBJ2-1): KAGVTQTPRYLIKTRGQQVTLSCSPISGHRSVSWYQQTPGQGLQFLFEYFSETQRNKGNFPGRFSGRQFSNSRSEMNVSTLELGDSALYLCASMGQGVYNEQFFGPGTRLTVL.

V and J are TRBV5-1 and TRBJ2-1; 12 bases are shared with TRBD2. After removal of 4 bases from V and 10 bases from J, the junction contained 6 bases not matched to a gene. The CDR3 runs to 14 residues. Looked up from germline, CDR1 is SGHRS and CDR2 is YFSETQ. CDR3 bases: TGCGCCAGCAGCGCACAGACTAGCGGGGGAGAGCAGTTCTTC. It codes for CASSAQTSGGEQFF.

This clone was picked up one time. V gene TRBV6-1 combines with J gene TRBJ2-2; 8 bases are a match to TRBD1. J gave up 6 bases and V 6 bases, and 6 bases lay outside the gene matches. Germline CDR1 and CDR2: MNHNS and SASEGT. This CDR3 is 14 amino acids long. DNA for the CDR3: TGTGCCAGCAGGATCATGACAGGGGCCGGGGAGCTGTTTTTT. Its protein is CASRIMTGAGELFF.

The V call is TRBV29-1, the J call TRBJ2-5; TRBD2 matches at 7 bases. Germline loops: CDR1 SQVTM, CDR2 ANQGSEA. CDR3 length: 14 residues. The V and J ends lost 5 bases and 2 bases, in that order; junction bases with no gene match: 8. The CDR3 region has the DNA TGCAGCGTTCCTCTGGCGGGACTACAAGAGACCCAGTACTTC. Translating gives CSVPLAGLQETQYF. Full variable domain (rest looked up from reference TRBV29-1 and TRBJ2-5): SAVISQKPSRDICQRGTSLTIQCQVDSQVTMMFWYRQQPGQSLTLIATANQGSEATYESGFVIDKFPISRPNLTFSTLTVSNMSPEDSSIYLCSVPLAGLQETQYFGPGTRLLVL.

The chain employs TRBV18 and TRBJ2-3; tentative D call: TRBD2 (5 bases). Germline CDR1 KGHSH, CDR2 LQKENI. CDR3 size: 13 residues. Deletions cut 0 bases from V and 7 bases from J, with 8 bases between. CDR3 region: CASSPPEENTQYF. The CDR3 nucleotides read TGTGCCAGCTCACCACCGGAGGAAAATACGCAGTATTTT.